One sample yielded the 25 T cell receptor beta chains listed below, sequenced in a study of T cells after yellow fever vaccination. TCRdb fed the 5' RACE reads into MiXCR, producing one record per CDR3 protein. The table has around 500,000 distinct CDR3 sequences, 21% seen once. The material was PBMCs, obtained more than 20 days after the first yellow fever vaccination. The receptors originated from a man aged 18 to 30 who received the YFV17D yellow fever vaccine.

V gene TRBV12-5 combines with J gene TRBJ2-3; D uncertain. The CDR3 loop spans 11 amino acids. The germline gives CDR1 LGHNT, CDR2 FRNRAP. The V gene lost 5 bases and the J gene lost 5 bases, with 5 bases spanning the gap. The CDR3 bases are TGTGCTAGTGGTACATTAGATACGCAGTATTTT. This codes for CASGTLDTQYF.

This clonotype was found a few times. This chain connects TRBV6-5 to TRBJ2-1, with 7 bases identical to TRBD2. CDR1 and CDR2 from the germline V gene are MNHEY and SVGAGI. The CDR3 totals 12 residues. J gave up 7 bases and V 8 bases, and 5 bases lay outside the gene matches. CDR3 nucleotide sequence: TGTGCCAGCGGGGGGGGAGGAAATGAGCAGTTCTTC. Protein: CASGGGGNEQFF.

This clonotype was picked up a small number of times. This CDR3 reads CASSDVYEQYV. CDR3 sequence (DNA): TGTGCCAGCAGTGACGTCTACGAGCAGTACGTC. The chain couples TRBV6-4 to TRBJ2-7; no clear D gene. The ends were cut back, 2 bases at V and 3 bases at J, with 2 bases in the middle. The CDR3 spans 11 residues. Germline CDR1 reads MRHNA; CDR2 reads SNTAGT.

There are a few counts of this clonotype. This chain uses TRBV7-3 with TRBJ2-2; tentative D call: TRBD2 (5 bases). Germline V gives CDR1 SGHTA, CDR2 FQGTGA. The CDR3 is made up of 14 amino acids. V lost 5 bases and J lost 5, with 12 bases in between. This chain's CDR3 is CASSTGLETGELFF. The CDR3 DNA is TGTGCCAGCAGCACTGGACTCGAGACCGGGGAGCTGTTTTTT.

In its sample, this clonotype was seen a few times. V and J are TRBV4-3 and TRBJ1-1, with D perhaps TRBD1 (6 bases). CDR3 size: 17 residues. V was clipped by 1 base and J by 1 base, with 16 bases between them. Germline CDR1 is LGHNA and CDR2 is YSLEER. CDR3 loop: CASSQVWNAGQNTEAFF. The CDR3 DNA reads TGCGCCAGCAGCCAAGTCTGGAACGCGGGACAGAACACTGAAGCTTTCTTT.

This clonotype was detected only a few times. This rearrangement joins TRBV4-1 to TRBJ2-1; 13 bases match TRBD2. This CDR3 spans 15 amino acids. The J segment lost 5 bases and the V segment lost 6 bases, leaving 4 bases of the junction unmatched. Germline V gene lookup returns CDR1 MGHRA and CDR2 YSYEKL. The CDR3 sequence is CASRAGLAGDNEQFF. The CDR3 coding sequence is TGCGCCAGCAGGGCTGGACTAGCGGGGGACAATGAGCAGTTCTTC.

The V call is TRBV5-1, the J call TRBJ2-3; D ambiguous. Germline V gene lookup returns CDR1 SGHRS and CDR2 YFSETQ. The CDR3 is 15 residues long. The V and J ends lost 0 bases and 0 bases respectively, with 8 bases between them. This CDR3 is CASSLVAPSTDTQYF. The CDR3 region has the DNA TGCGCCAGCAGCTTGGTGGCTCCCAGCACAGATACGCAGTATTTT.

The chain links TRBV9 to TRBJ2-2; D unclear. This CDR3 spans 14 amino acids. Trimming removed 4 bases at V and 3 bases at J, with 10 bases between. Germline CDR1 reads SGDLS; CDR2 reads YYNGEE. CDR3 sequence reads: CASSPITDTGELFF. As DNA, the CDR3 is TGTGCCAGCAGCCCCATAACTGACACCGGGGAGCTGTTTTTT.

The genes are TRBV25-1 and TRBJ2-1; possibly TRBD1 for D (5 bases). Germline V gene sequence: CDR1 MGHDK, CDR2 SYGVNS. The ends were cut back, 1 base at V and 2 bases at J, with 15 bases in the middle. This CDR3 comprises 17 residues. This chain's CDR3 is CASSELGQGETYNEQFF. For the CDR3, the DNA is TGTGCCAGCAGTGAATTAGGGCAGGGCGAAACCTACAATGAGCAGTTCTTC. The full variable domain, with the rest looked up from reference TRBV25-1 and TRBJ2-1, is EADIYQTPRYLVIGTGKKITLECSQTMGHDKMYWYQQDPGMELHLIHYSYGVNSTEKGDLSSESTVSRIRTEHFPLTLESARPSHTSQYLCASSELGQGETYNEQFFGPGTRLTVL.

The J gene is TRBJ1-5, the V gene TRBV10-3, with 11 bases that match TRBD1. V was clipped by 4 bases and J by 5 bases; unmatched bases: 4. The CDR3 loop spans 15 amino acids. Looked up from germline, CDR1 is ENHRY and CDR2 is SYGVKD. In DNA form, the CDR3 reads TGTGCCATCAGTGGGGGACAGGGGGTAGATCAGCCCCAGCATTTT. Protein: CAISGGQGVDQPQHF.

This clonotype was found a few times. This sequence joins TRBV12-3 or TRBV12-4 and TRBJ2-2; TRBD2 matches 7 bases. CDR3 size: 15 residues. With V trimmed by 3 bases and J by 2 bases, 3 bases remained unmatched. The CDR3 loop reads CASSFGGGNTGELFF. CDR3 bases: TGTGCCAGCAGTTTTGGCGGGGGTAACACCGGGGAGCTGTTTTTT.

The J gene is TRBJ2-3, the V gene TRBV7-3; 9 positions match TRBD2. Trimming removed 5 bases from V and 0 bases from J; junction bases left unmatched: 3. The germline V gene encodes CDR1 SGHTA and CDR2 FQGTGA. The CDR3 is 15 amino acids. CDR3 nucleotides: TGTGCCAGCAGCCGACTAGCGGATAGCACAGATACGCAGTATTTT. The encoded protein is CASSRLADSTDTQYF.

This clonotype was seen repeatedly, ten times or more. This chain links TRBV5-1 with TRBJ1-1; no firm D call. This CDR3 has 14 amino acids. From germline, CDR1 is SGHRS and CDR2 YFSETQ. V was shortened by 1 base and J by 0 bases, with 7 bases between the two germline ends. DNA for the CDR3: TGCGCCAGCAGCTTGAGGCAGGTGAACACTGAAGCTTTCTTT. Protein: CASSLRQVNTEAFF.

The rearrangement links TRBV7-6 to TRBJ2-2; D is unresolved. This CDR3 comprises 16 residues. Germline CDR1 SGHVS, CDR2 FNYEAQ. V was clipped by 1 base and J by 3 bases, with 12 bases between them. The CDR3 region has the DNA TGTGCCAGCAGCTTAGGGTTCGGAGAAGACACCGGGGAGCTGTTTTTT. This encodes CASSLGFGEDTGELFF.

The chain uses TRBV6-6 and TRBJ2-3; D gene uncertain. CDR1 MNHNY and CDR2 SVGAGI come from the germline V gene (reference sequence). This CDR3 has 12 residues. V lost 2 bases to trimming and J lost 4 bases, with 4 bases between them. Written as DNA, the CDR3 is TGTGCCAGCAGTTACAATTCAGATACGCAGTATTTT. Translated, it gives CASSYNSDTQYF.

The rearrangement joins TRBV15 to TRBJ1-4; 8 bases line up with TRBD1. Germline-derived CDR1 and CDR2 are LNHNV and YYDKDF (reference sequence). After removal of 5 bases from V and 6 bases from J, the junction contained 5 bases not matched to a gene. The CDR3 runs 14 residues. CDR3 region: CATSPDRVHEKLFF. CDR3 nucleotide sequence: TGTGCCACCAGCCCGGACAGGGTACATGAAAAACTGTTTTTT.

The chain employs TRBV9 and TRBJ2-1, with D hard to call. CDR1 is SGDLS, CDR2 YYNGEE, per germline. Between the trimmed V and J ends, which lost 5 bases and 4 bases, there was a span of 16 bases. This CDR3 contains 15 residues. The CDR3 loop reads CASSVDGIIYNEQFF. In DNA, the CDR3 is TGTGCCAGCAGTGTTGATGGGATAATTTACAATGAGCAGTTCTTC. The whole variable domain, remainder taken from reference TRBV9 and TRBJ2-1, is DSGVTQTPKHLITATGQRVTLRCSPRSGDLSVYWYQQSLDQGLQFLIQYYNGEERAKGNILERFSAQQFPDLHSELNLSSLELGDSALYFCASSVDGIIYNEQFFGPGTRLTVL.

This clonotype has only a few counts. The gene calls are TRBV7-3 and TRBJ2-5; D is uncertain. Germline CDR1 reads SGHTA; CDR2 reads FQGTGA. Trimming removed 2 bases from V and 3 bases from J, with 7 bases in between. The CDR3 loop spans 13 amino acids. The CDR3 spells CASSLLPEETQYF. As DNA, the CDR3 is TGTGCCAGCAGCTTATTACCCGAAGAGACCCAGTACTTC.

This chain uses TRBV9 with TRBJ2-5, with 7 bases that match TRBD1. Unmatched junction bases numbered 9, after V lost 2 bases and J lost 5 bases. The CDR3 loop spans 15 amino acids. Germline assignment: CDR1 SGDLS and CDR2 YYNGEE. CDR3 in DNA: TGTGCCAGCAGCGTGGGGCAGGGGGTGGGTGAGACCCAGTACTTC. Amino acids: CASSVGQGVGETQYF.

This clonotype was observed a handful of times. The CDR3 DNA is TGCGCCAGCAGCTTGGAAGGGGGCGCACAGCCCCAGCATTTT. Translation gives CASSLEGGAQPQHF. V and J are TRBV5-1 and TRBJ1-5; the match to TRBD1 covers 7 bases. V gave up 0 bases and J gave up 7 bases; unmatched junction bases: 4. There are 14 residues in the CDR3. Germline CDR1 reads SGHRS; CDR2 reads YFSETQ.

This chain connects TRBV5-1 to TRBJ1-2; 10 nucleotides align to TRBD1. Germline loops: CDR1 SGHRS, CDR2 YFSETQ. The ends lost 4 bases at V and 5 bases at J; junction bases unmatched: 11. The CDR3 runs to 16 residues. CDR3 region: CASSGAGTGEGYGYTF. The DNA of the CDR3 is TGCGCCAGCAGCGGAGCCGGGACAGGGGAAGGGTATGGCTACACCTTC.

This clonotype was counted a few times. The V call is TRBV20-1, the J call TRBJ2-2; TRBD1 agrees at 7 bases. Germline V gene data show CDR1 as DFQATT and CDR2 as SNEGSKA (reference sequence). This CDR3 is built from 14 residues. Losses at the gene ends were 3 bases for V and 2 bases for J; bases not matched to a gene: 3. The CDR3 protein is CSARIGGNTGELFF. As DNA, the CDR3 is TGCAGTGCTAGGATAGGGGGCAACACCGGGGAGCTGTTTTTT.

This clonotype turned up a few times. The gene calls are TRBV25-1 and TRBJ2-5, with 8 bases matching TRBD1. The germline V gene encodes CDR1 MGHDK and CDR2 SYGVNS. V was pared by 2 bases and J by 8 bases, with 7 bases of the junction left unmatched. The CDR3 length is 14 residues. CDR3 bases: TGTGCCAGCAGTGAAAAAACGGGGACAGGAACCCAGTACTTC. Translating it yields CASSEKTGTGTQYF.

V is TRBV5-6 and J is TRBJ2-7, with D maybe TRBD2 (5 bases). The length of the CDR3 is 14 residues. Germline V gene data show CDR1 as SGHDT and CDR2 as YYEEEE. V was trimmed by 4 bases and J by 1 base, leaving 12 bases between them. In DNA form, the CDR3 reads TGTGCCAGCAGCGCCGGACGGGGATCCTACGAGCAGTACTTC. This translates into CASSAGRGSYEQYF.

This clonotype was recorded a few times. The J gene is TRBJ2-5, the V gene TRBV4-1; 9 bases map to TRBD1. The ends lost 0 bases at V and 2 bases at J; junction bases unmatched: 7. The CDR3 has 17 amino acids. Germline lookup yields CDR1 MGHRA and CDR2 YSYEKL. DNA of the CDR3: TGCGCCAGCAGCCAAGACTATACAGGGACAGGGCAAGAGACCCAGTACTTC. This translates into CASSQDYTGTGQETQYF.